The T cell receptor (beta chain) described here comes from a study of human T cells and chemical hapten exposure. This clonotype showed up just a few times. Time point meaning: healthy volunteer bleed at 2 weeks. Unseparated into fractions, whole blood served as the source from which total RNA was extracted. One entry per CDR3 protein results from TCRdb running MiXCR on the RACE reads. The sample yields about 130,000 distinct CDR3 sequences, more than 7.5% seen once. V lost 5 bases and J lost 5, with 19 bases in between. CDR1 is SGHRS and CDR2 is YFSETQ in the germline V gene. The CDR3 contains 16 residues.

This rearrangement joins TRBV5-1 to TRBJ2-2, with D maybe TRBD1 (5 bases). The sequence was collected from a male donor in good health. Some clones in this sample may be carry-over from other donors' samples. The sequencing sample was made of whole blood. The CDR3 DNA reads TGCGCCAGCAGGCGCCCGGACACAGGCAGGACCGGGGAGCTGTTTTTT. Its translation: CASRRPDTGRTGELFF.